This TCR beta chain comes out of a study of control samples from healthy donors and cancer patients. This clone showed up just once. Method: immunoSEQ multiplex PCR; TCRdb's copy keeps in-frame clones and lacks some. The repertoire has some 80,000 clones, around 94% of them found once; the top ten carry around 6%. This CDR3 has 14 residues. V trimming: 5 bases; J trimming: 9 bases; junction bases outside the gene matches: 4. CDR1 is KGHSH, CDR2 LQKENI, per germline. The V call is TRBV18, the J call TRBJ2-1; 13 bases agree with TRBD2. The receptor's source is an older woman in good health. Sequencing used blood. CDR3 sequence: CASSGTSGKIEQFF. The CDR3 nucleotides read TGTGCCAGCTCAGGGACTAGCGGGAAGATTGAGCAGTTCTTC.